This record looks at one TCR beta chain sequence and its context. Its antigen is undetermined. The PCR contained 60 Vbeta and 13 Jbeta primers. Generated by immunoSEQ multiplex PCR, the TCRdb table keeps only in-frame clones and is missing some. Among around 140,000 clones listed, around three quarters were seen once. Though nominally healthy at sampling, donors likely had unrecorded immune exposures. This sample was included in a study of cytomegalovirus exposure and HLA in healthy donors. Broader study findings: Accounts indicate the classifier identified cytomegalovirus status with strong specificity and sensitivity. Earlier analysis looked at TCR beta V segments, and most were productive about 90% or about 30% of the time.

This sequence was found in a woman aged 55 to 70 in good health and CMV-seropositive. Material for sequencing was PBMCs.

In DNA form, the CDR3 reads TGCGCCAGCACTCGGGAGTCCGGGACCTACGAGCAGTACTTC. This sequence encodes CASTRESGTYEQYF. The rearrangement links TRBV4-1 to TRBJ2-5; D possibly corresponds to TRBD2 (6 bases). The DNA end favors TRBJ2-7, so the J call may be wrong. The CDR3 runs to 14 residues. The germline V gene encodes CDR1 MGHRA and CDR2 YSYEKL.